These 12 T cell receptor beta chains were sequenced from one sample in a study of T cell clonality in common variable immunodeficiency. The assay was immunoSEQ multiplex PCR, and TCRdb's table has in-frame clones only and misses some. This table holds about 39,000 clones with no singletons; the top ten claim 2.5% to 3%. The sample was peripheral blood mononuclear cells. The receptors stem from a person between 18 and 70 years old in good health.

Concerning this clone: The CDR3 extends 3 residues past the end of the read, so its final part is completed from the germline J gene. The chain links TRBV19 to TRBJ1-5, with D possibly TRBD1 on 5 matching bases. V was pared by 7 bases and J by 1 base, with 17 bases between. Germline assignment: CDR1 LNHDA and CDR2 SQIVND (reference sequence). The CDR3 is 16 residues long. The CDR3 region is CASNPLTGTSNQPQHF. The sequenced part of the CDR3 DNA is TGTGCCAGTAACCCCCTAACAGGAACGAGCAATCAGCCC.

This clone was seen repeatedly, ten times or more. The read falls 3 residues short of the CDR3 end, and the missing part is taken from the germline J gene. The rearrangement uses TRBV2 and TRBJ2-6, with D perhaps TRBD1 (6 bases). CDR1 and CDR2 (germline): SNHLY, FYNNEI. CDR3 length equals 17 residues. Trimming took 2 bases from V and 2 from J, leaving 13 bases between them. Incomplete CDR3 DNA: TGTGCCAGCAGTGAAACCAGGGGCGCCCCTGGGGCCAACGTC. This gives the protein CASSETRGAPGANV. The whole CDR3 reads CASSETRGAPGANVLTF.

This clone was seen at least ten times. The DNA ends 3 residues before the CDR3 does, and the rest of the CDR3 is filled in from the germline J gene. This rearrangement joins TRBV7-3 to TRBJ2-1; D not certain. CDR1 SGHTA and CDR2 FQGTGA come from the germline V gene. Between the trimmed V and J ends, which lost 3 bases and 9 bases, there was a span of 9 bases. The CDR3 has 12 residues. The CDR3 here is CASSFQSGEQFF. The covered CDR3 bases are TGTGCCAGCAGCTTTCAGAGTGGTGAG.

Turning to this clone: The CDR3 is cut off 3 residues early in the read; its end comes from the germline J gene. The chain combines TRBV2 with TRBJ1-3, with unresolved D. In germline, CDR1 is SNHLY, CDR2 FYNNEI. Trimming pared 4 bases from V and 4 bases from J, leaving 14 bases between. This CDR3 has 15 amino acids. The covered CDR3 bases are TGTGCCAGCAGTGGTAACCTTGCGTGGGGAAACACC. Encoded protein: CASSGNLAWGNT. The full CDR3 is CASSGNLAWGNTIYF.

Only a few counts were recorded for this clone. The read halts 3 residues ahead of the CDR3 end, with the missing end drawn from the germline J gene. J is TRBJ2-7 and V is TRBV27, with 7 nucleotides matching TRBD1. Trimming at V came to 6 bases and at J to 2 bases, leaving 10 bases not matched to a gene. The CDR3 spans 15 residues. Germline V gene lookup returns CDR1 MNHEY and CDR2 SMNVEV (reference sequence). CDR3 DNA (partial): TGTGCCAGCAGCCAAAGGGGACAGTCCACCTACGAG. This sequence encodes CASSQRGQSTYE. The full CDR3 protein is CASSQRGQSTYEQYF.

A word on this clone: The read finishes 3 residues shy of the CDR3 end, and the germline J gene is used to complete it. This chain uses TRBV30 with TRBJ1-2; maybe TRBD1 (5 bases). CDR1 and CDR2 (germline): GTSNPN, SVGIG (reference sequence). The CDR3 is made up of 13 amino acids. This CDR3 is CACQLAGGFDYTF. CDR3 DNA, as far as it was read: TGTGCCTGCCAACTAGCGGGGGGATTCGAC.

This clone occurred many times. Incomplete CDR3 DNA: TGTGCCTGGAGTAGCCGCGGGCCCAATACG. Its translation: CAWSSRGPNT. The entire CDR3 is CAWSSRGPNTQYF. The chain links TRBV30 to TRBJ2-3, with D possibly TRBD2 on 5 matching bases. Sequencing ends 3 residues short of the CDR3 end; the germline J gene provides the rest. Looked up from germline, CDR1 is GTSNPN and CDR2 is SVGIG (reference sequence). The CDR3 is made up of 13 amino acids. Trimming removed 2 bases from V and 7 bases from J, with 13 bases in between.

This clone was counted many times. The CDR3 region is CASSLGWGRDEQYF. The CDR3 DNA, read in part, is TGTGCCAGCAGCTTGGGGTGGGGCCGGGACGAG. The chain carries TRBV5-5 and TRBJ2-7, with TRBD1 as a possible D gene (5 bases). The read stops 3 residues short of the end of the CDR3; the missing end is completed from the germline J gene. Germline V gene data show CDR1 as SGHKS and CDR2 as YYEKEE (reference sequence). The length of the CDR3 is 14 residues. V lost 0 bases and J lost 5, with 12 bases in between.

There are many counts of this clone. The read comes to an end 3 residues before the CDR3 does, leaving the germline J gene to fill in the end. The chain is built from TRBV28 and TRBJ2-5; 9 bases line up with TRBD1. J lost 6 bases, V lost 5 bases, and 4 bases had no gene match. There are 13 residues in the CDR3. Per the germline V gene, CDR1 is MDHEN and CDR2 is SYDVKM. CDR3 DNA, as far as it was read: TGTGCCAGCAGTCTGGGACAGGGAAAGACC. Translating gives CASSLGQGKT. The full CDR3 protein is CASSLGQGKTQYF. Full variable domain (missing parts from reference TRBV28 and TRBJ2-5): DVKVTQSSRYLVKRTGEKVFLECVQDMDHENMFWYRQDPGLGLRLIYFSYDVKMKEKGDIPEGYSVSREKKERFSLILESASTNQTSMYLCASSLGQGKTQYFGPGTRLLVL.

In this sample, this clone turned up a few times. The CDR3 end falls 3 residues outside the read, so it is completed with the germline J gene. This chain uses TRBV6-1 with TRBJ2-5; TRBD2 might be the D (6 bases). V was shortened by 4 bases and J by 5 bases, with 17 bases between the two germline ends. CDR1 and CDR2 from the germline V gene are MNHNS and SASEGT. The CDR3 is 15 amino acids. The sequenced CDR3 bases are TGTGCCAGCAGTGCGTTTCGGCGCGGGGTGGAGACC. Translation gives CASSAFRRGVET. From start to end, the CDR3 is CASSAFRRGVETQYF.

This clone was detected ten times or more. The read falls 3 residues short of the CDR3 end, and the missing part is taken from the germline J gene. This chain links TRBV6-1 with TRBJ1-1, with no clear D. V was cut by 0 bases and J by 6 bases, with 17 bases left in between. The CDR3 spans 16 residues. Germline CDR1 and CDR2: MNHNS and SASEGT. The CDR3 bases that were read are TGTGCCAGCAGTGAAGCAACGGCCCGGGCCGGGGCTGAA. Translation gives CASSEATARAGAE. The full CDR3 sequence reads CASSEATARAGAEAFF.

This clone showed up many times. CDR3 DNA (partial): TGTGCCAGTCGCTCCTCGGCAGCGGGAGGGATCAATGAG. It yields the protein CASRSSAAGGINE. The entire CDR3 protein reads CASRSSAAGGINEQFF. V and J are TRBV19 and TRBJ2-1; 10 nucleotides line up with TRBD2. The sequence runs out 3 residues before the end of the CDR3; the remainder is reconstructed from the germline J gene. With V trimmed by 8 bases and J by 6 bases, 13 bases remained unmatched. CDR3 length: 16 residues. Germline V gene lookup returns CDR1 LNHDA and CDR2 SQIVND (reference sequence).